The entry below describes one TCR beta chain. Trimming took off 1 base at V and 0 bases at J, with 9 bases between the two ends. This CDR3 comprises 15 residues. Germline lookup yields CDR1 SEHNR and CDR2 FQNEAQ (reference sequence). The immunoSEQ assay was v3.0, run at survey level. Assay used: immunoSEQ multiplex PCR; TCRdb lists only in-frame clones, some missing. In the table there are 20,000 to 25,000 clones, 76% of which are singletons. Everyone in the study who had HIV was treated in the United States. Before DNA extraction, 1-10 million cryopreserved PBMC were held in the samples. This specimen belongs to a study of long-term antiretroviral therapy in people with HIV.

The chain combines TRBV7-9 with TRBJ1-2, with a possible D match to TRBD1 (6 bases). The sequence was collected from a woman aged 40 to 50 with HIV. This specimen was unsorted PBMCs, taken 1.1 years before starting antiretroviral therapy. The CDR3 DNA sequence: TGTGCCAGCAGCTTAGATGGACAGCCTAACTATGGCTACACCTTC. Translation: CASSLDGQPNYGYTF.